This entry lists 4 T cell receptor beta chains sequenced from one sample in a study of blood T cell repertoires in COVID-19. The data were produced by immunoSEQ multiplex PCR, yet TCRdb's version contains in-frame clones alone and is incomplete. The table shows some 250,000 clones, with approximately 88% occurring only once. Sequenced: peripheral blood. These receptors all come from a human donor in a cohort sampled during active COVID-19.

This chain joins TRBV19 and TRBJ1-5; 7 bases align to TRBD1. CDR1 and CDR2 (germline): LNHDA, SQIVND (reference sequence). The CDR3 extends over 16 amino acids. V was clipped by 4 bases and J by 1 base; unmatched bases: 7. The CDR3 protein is CASSKEDRASNQPQHF. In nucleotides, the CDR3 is TGTGCCAGTAGTAAAGAAGACAGGGCCAGCAATCAGCCCCAGCATTTT.

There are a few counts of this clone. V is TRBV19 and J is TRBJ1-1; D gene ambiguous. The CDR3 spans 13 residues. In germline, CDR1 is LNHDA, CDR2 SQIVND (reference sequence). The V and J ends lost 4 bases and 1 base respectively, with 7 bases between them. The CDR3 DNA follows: TGTGCCAGTAGTAATCAGGCGAACACTGAAGCTTTCTTT. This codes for CASSNQANTEAFF.

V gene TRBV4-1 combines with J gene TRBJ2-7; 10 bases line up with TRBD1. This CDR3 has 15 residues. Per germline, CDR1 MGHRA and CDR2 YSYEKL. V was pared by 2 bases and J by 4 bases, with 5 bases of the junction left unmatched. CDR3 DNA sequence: TGCGCCAGCAGCCAATATCCGGGACAGGGGTACGAGCAGTACTTC. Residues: CASSQYPGQGYEQYF.

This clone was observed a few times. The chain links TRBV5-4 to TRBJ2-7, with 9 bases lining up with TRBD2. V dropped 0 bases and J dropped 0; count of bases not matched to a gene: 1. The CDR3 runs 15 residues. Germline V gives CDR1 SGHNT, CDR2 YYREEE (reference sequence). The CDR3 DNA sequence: TGTGCCAGCAGCTTGGGACTAGCGGCCTCCTACGAGCAGTACTTC. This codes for CASSLGLAASYEQYF.